Shown below are 7 T cell receptor beta chains from a single sample sequenced in a study of T-cell reconstitution after alpha-beta-depleted transplantation in children. Unique molecular identifiers tagged the TCRbeta library. From the PCR reads, TCRdb called clonotypes with MiXCR, one entry per CDR3 protein. The profile shows some 200,000 distinct CDR3 sequences, around 9.5% of them singletons. The material sequenced was PBMCs from the stem cell graft donor, taken from the stem cell graft. These receptors were obtained from a human donor who donated a stem cell graft to a child with acute lymphoblastic leukemia.

The table lists this clonotype with many counts. The chain employs TRBV20-1 and TRBJ2-1; the match to TRBD2 covers 8 bases. This CDR3 is 16 amino acids long. V was clipped by 0 bases and J by 3 bases; unmatched bases: 7. Germline V gene sequence: CDR1 DFQATT, CDR2 SNEGSKA (reference sequence). CDR3 loop: CSARDWERGSYNEQFF. The CDR3 bases are TGCAGTGCTAGAGATTGGGAGCGGGGGAGCTACAATGAGCAGTTCTTC.

The table lists this clonotype with many counts. This chain uses TRBV20-1 with TRBJ2-3; D is unresolved. V lost 0 bases and J lost 4, with 8 bases in between. This CDR3 region has 13 residues. CDR1 is DFQATT and CDR2 is SNEGSKA in the germline V gene (reference sequence). The CDR3 spells CSARDTVADTQYF. The CDR3 DNA reads TGCAGTGCTAGAGATACGGTGGCAGATACGCAGTATTTT.

Many counts were recorded for this clonotype. V usage is TRBV3-1 and J usage is TRBJ2-7; maybe TRBD2 (5 bases). V was pared by 2 bases and J by 0 bases, with 14 bases between. The CDR3 consists of 16 residues. CDR1 is LGHDT, CDR2 YNNKEL, per germline (reference sequence). CDR3 residues: CASSQMVVGSSYEQYF. CDR3 in DNA: TGTGCCAGCAGCCAAATGGTCGTGGGGAGCTCCTACGAGCAGTACTTC.

In nucleotides, the CDR3 is TGCAGCGTTGCCGGGACAGCCCCCTACGAGCAGTACTTC. This sequence encodes CSVAGTAPYEQYF. The chain combines TRBV29-1 with TRBJ2-7, with 7 bases lining up with TRBD1. The germline V gene encodes CDR1 SQVTM and CDR2 ANQGSEA. The CDR3 is 13 residues long. The ends lost 4 bases at V and 2 bases at J; junction bases unmatched: 5.

This clonotype was counted at least ten times. This sequence joins TRBV10-3 and TRBJ1-1; no reliable D call. Germline V lookup: CDR1 ENHRY, CDR2 SYGVKD. The CDR3 totals 13 residues. The V end lost 10 bases, the J end lost 1 base, and 13 bases lay between the germline ends. The DNA for the CDR3 is TGTGCCACAATGCAGATCGGGAACACTGAAGCTTTCTTT. Protein sequence: CATMQIGNTEAFF.

This clonotype was recorded a few times. This chain joins TRBV18 and TRBJ1-5; TRBD1 might be the D (6 bases). The CDR3 runs 17 residues. V lost 5 bases, J lost 4 bases, and 21 bases lay in between. The germline gives CDR1 KGHSH, CDR2 LQKENI. CDR3 DNA: TGTGCCAGCTCAGCGGCGGGTGGGGGACAACAAAATCAGCCCCAGCATTTT. This encodes CASSAAGGGQQNQPQHF.

This clonotype was observed a handful of times. The rearrangement uses TRBV7-9 and TRBJ2-3, with no clear D. The CDR3 runs 14 residues. V was pared by 3 bases and J by 1 base, with 8 bases between. Germline V gene lookup returns CDR1 SEHNR and CDR2 FQNEAQ (reference sequence). As DNA, the CDR3 is TGTGCCAGCAGCTTGGATACAGGCACAGATACGCAGTATTTT. It is translated as CASSLDTGTDTQYF.